What follows are 27 T cell receptor beta chains derived from one specimen sequenced in a study of blood T cell repertoires in COVID-19. Data came from immunoSEQ multiplex PCR; TCRdb stores just in-frame clones and leaves some out. The sample shows some 140,000 clones, almost 80% of them seen only once. Sample: peripheral blood. Receptor source: a man between 60 and 75 years old who had recovered from COVID-19.

The chain is built from TRBV2 and TRBJ1-2; D might be TRBD1 (5 bases). CDR1 and CDR2 from the germline V gene are SNHLY and FYNNEI. CDR3 size: 12 residues. V was trimmed by 2 bases and J by 10 bases, leaving 11 bases between them. The DNA for the CDR3 is TGTGCCAGCAGTGAATCGGAGGGGCACTACACCTTC. This sequence encodes CASSESEGHYTF. Full variable domain (rest looked up from reference TRBV2 and TRBJ1-2): EPEVTQTPSHQVTQMGQEVILRCVPISNHLYFYWYRQILGQKVEFLVSFYNNEISEKSEIFDDQFSVERPDGSNFTLKIRSTKLEDSAMYFCASSESEGHYTFGSGTRLTVV.

This rearrangement joins TRBV12-2 to TRBJ1-2; the table's D call of TRBD1 was not tested on the DNA. TRBV12-2 counts as a pseudogene. The CDR3 is 16 residues long. The CDR3 coding sequence is TGTGCAAGTCGCTTAGCCCGACAGCTTAATTTCTATGGCTACACCTTC. This translates into CASRLARQLNFYGYTF.

The CDR3 DNA is TGTGCCAGCAGCTTAAGCGGCCTTAGCAATCAGCCCCAGCATTTT. Protein sequence: CASSLSGLSNQPQHF. V usage is TRBV11-1 and J usage is TRBJ1-5; D ambiguous. The CDR3 sequence is 15 residues long. CDR1 and CDR2 (germline): SGHAT, FQDESV (reference sequence). The V gene lost 2 bases and the J gene lost 0 bases, with 8 bases spanning the gap.

V is TRBV30 and J is TRBJ1-3, with a tentative D call TRBD1 (6 bases). The CDR3 loop spans 12 amino acids. V was cut by 8 bases and J by 1 base, with 9 bases left in between. CDR1 is GTSNPN and CDR2 is SVGIG in the germline V gene (reference sequence). As DNA, the CDR3 is TGTGCCCAAACAGGGTCTGGAAACACCATATATTTT. Its protein product is CAQTGSGNTIYF.

The chain carries TRBV3-1 (or the pseudogene TRBV3-2) and TRBJ2-5; D ambiguous. V lost 0 bases to trimming and J lost 4 bases, with 9 bases between them. CDR1 and CDR2 from the germline V gene are LGHDT and YNNKEL (reference sequence). There are 14 residues in the CDR3. The CDR3 coding sequence is TGTGCCAGCAGCCAAGATCCGAGGCCAGAGACCCAGTACTTC. Translation: CASSQDPRPETQYF.

The rearrangement links TRBV11-2 to TRBJ2-5, with a weak D call TRBD1 (5 bases). This CDR3 region has 11 residues. V shed 6 bases and J shed 6 bases, with 8 bases lying between them. The germline gives CDR1 SGHAT, CDR2 FQNNGV. The CDR3 DNA is TGTGCCAGCAGAAAGGGGCAGACCCAGTACTTC. Its translation: CASRKGQTQYF.

The chain combines TRBV28 with TRBJ2-2; 7 bases agree with TRBD1. Trimming removed 8 bases from V and 3 bases from J; junction bases left unmatched: 0. Germline V gives CDR1 MDHEN, CDR2 SYDVKM. The CDR3 is 12 amino acids. CDR3 amino acids: CASDRDTGELFF. Written as DNA, the CDR3 is TGTGCCAGCGACAGGGACACCGGGGAGCTGTTTTTT. The full variable domain, with the rest looked up from reference TRBV28 and TRBJ2-2, is DVKVTQSSRYLVKRTGEKVFLECVQDMDHENMFWYRQDPGLGLRLIYFSYDVKMKEKGDIPEGYSVSREKKERFSLILESASTNQTSMYLCASDRDTGELFFGEGSRLTVL.

DNA of the CDR3: TGTGCCAGCAGTATGGAAGCGGGAGCTAACACCGGGGAGCTGTTTTTT. Amino acid sequence: CASSMEAGANTGELFF. This sequence joins TRBV28 and TRBJ2-2; 8 nucleotides match TRBD2. Trimming cost V 5 bases and J 2 bases; bases outside gene matches: 7. Germline lookup yields CDR1 MDHEN and CDR2 SYDVKM. The CDR3 totals 16 residues.

The gene calls are TRBV6-2 or TRBV6-3 and TRBJ1-5; D ambiguous. In germline, CDR1 is MNHEY, CDR2 SVGEGT. The V and J ends lost 0 bases and 0 bases respectively, with 18 bases between them. The CDR3 loop spans 19 amino acids. CDR3 coding DNA: TGTGCCAGCAGTTACTCGTCCCAGTCCGGAGTTTATAGCAATCAGCCCCAGCATTTT. It specifies CASSYSSQSGVYSNQPQHF.

V and J are TRBV19 and TRBJ2-1, with no clear D. The germline V and J ends were trimmed by 6 bases and 0 bases, with 6 bases remaining between them. The CDR3 sequence is 13 residues long. The germline V gene encodes CDR1 LNHDA and CDR2 SQIVND (reference sequence). The CDR3 coding sequence is TGTGCCAGTAGCCCCCGCTCCTACAATGAGCAGTTCTTC. This translates into CASSPRSYNEQFF.

The chain has TRBV7-2 and TRBJ2-7; D is unresolved. Trimming shortened V by 3 bases and J by 2 bases, and 8 bases separated the two germline ends. Germline V gene data show CDR1 as SGHTA and CDR2 as FQGNSA. This CDR3 is 13 amino acids long. CDR3 protein: CASSFAQTYEQYF. CDR3 DNA sequence: TGTGCCAGCAGCTTTGCACAGACCTACGAGCAGTACTTC.

The chain joins TRBV6-5 to TRBJ2-7; 7 positions agree with TRBD1. Germline CDR1 reads MNHEY; CDR2 reads SVGAGI. V gave up 7 bases and J gave up 0 bases; unmatched junction bases: 6. CDR3 length: 14 residues. The CDR3 DNA reads as TGTGCCAGCACCCAGGACAGGAACTCCTACGAGCAGTACTTC. Its protein is CASTQDRNSYEQYF.

J is TRBJ2-3 and V is TRBV30, with 14 nucleotides matching TRBD2. V shed 4 bases and J 3 bases; nucleotides not matched to a gene: 6. This CDR3 is 16 amino acids long. Germline CDR1 and CDR2: GTSNPN and SVGIG (reference sequence). CDR3 amino acids: CAWTSGTSGSTDTQYF. The CDR3 DNA follows: TGTGCCTGGACCTCCGGGACTAGCGGGAGTACAGATACGCAGTATTTT.

This rearrangement joins TRBV7-2 to TRBJ2-1; 8 nucleotides match TRBD1. V shed 5 bases and J 9 bases; nucleotides not matched to a gene: 9. The CDR3 is 14 amino acids. From germline, CDR1 is SGHTA and CDR2 FQGNSA. The CDR3 is CASSPVQGVGEQFF. In DNA, the CDR3 is TGTGCCAGCAGCCCGGTACAGGGGGTGGGTGAGCAGTTCTTC. Together with reference TRBV7-2 and TRBJ2-1, the CDR3 gives the full variable domain: GAGVSQSPSNKVTEKGKDVELRCDPISGHTALYWYRQSLGQGLEFLIYFQGNSAPDKSGLPSDRFSAERTGGSVSTLTIQRTQQEDSAVYLCASSPVQGVGEQFFGPGTRLTVL.

This clone occurred a few times. This rearrangement joins TRBV28 to TRBJ1-2; D might be TRBD1 (6 bases). Between the trimmed V and J ends, which lost 3 bases and 4 bases, there was a span of 15 bases. This CDR3 has 15 residues. Per the germline V gene, CDR1 is MDHEN and CDR2 is SYDVKM. Written as DNA, the CDR3 is TGTGCCAGCAGTTTTCCAGGGGTCTCCATCTATGGCTACACCTTC. This translates into CASSFPGVSIYGYTF.

The gene calls are TRBV28 and TRBJ2-1; the match to TRBD2 covers 9 bases. The germline V gene has CDR1 MDHEN and CDR2 SYDVKM. The V and J ends lost 5 bases and 0 bases, in that order; junction bases with no gene match: 5. The CDR3 covers 16 residues. The CDR3 spells CASSTSAGGSYNEQFF. In DNA, the CDR3 is TGTGCCAGCAGTACCTCAGCGGGGGGCTCCTACAATGAGCAGTTCTTC.

As concerns this clone: Additional DNA sequences in this sample encode the identical CDR3. The chain carries TRBV25-1 and TRBJ1-5; D is unclear. From germline, CDR1 is MGHDK and CDR2 SYGVNS. This CDR3 has 13 residues. Trimming cost V 2 bases and J 4 bases, with 6 bases left between them. CDR3 sequence reads: CASSETGNQPQHF. The CDR3 bases are TGTGCCAGCAGTGAAACGGGAAATCAGCCCCAGCATTTT. The variable domain in full, completed from reference TRBV25-1 and TRBJ1-5, reads EADIYQTPRYLVIGTGKKITLECSQTMGHDKMYWYQQDPGMELHLIHYSYGVNSTEKGDLSSESTVSRIRTEHFPLTLESARPSHTSQYLCASSETGNQPQHFGDGTRLSIL.

This chain joins TRBV5-1 and TRBJ1-1; 10 bases are a match to TRBD1. Germline CDR1 is SGHRS and CDR2 is YFSETQ. The CDR3 length is 16 residues. V shed 4 bases, J shed 1 base, and the junction held 7 bases outside the gene matches. CDR3 protein: CASSLTGTGANTEAFF. DNA of the CDR3: TGCGCCAGCAGCCTAACCGGGACAGGGGCGAACACTGAAGCTTTCTTT.

The chain joins TRBV6-5 to TRBJ1-5, with 7 bases lining up with TRBD1. This CDR3 is 13 amino acids long. The germline V gene encodes CDR1 MNHEY and CDR2 SVGAGI. V was clipped by 6 bases and J by 7 bases; unmatched bases: 6. CDR3 in DNA: TGTGCCAGCAGACAGGGGAATGGGCAGCCCCAGCATTTT. It specifies CASRQGNGQPQHF.

The V and J genes are TRBV6-1 and TRBJ2-5; 9 nucleotides match TRBD2. Trimming took 0 bases from V and 5 from J; bases not matched to a gene: 7. Germline CDR1 reads MNHNS; CDR2 reads SASEGT. The CDR3 is made up of 16 amino acids. CDR3 region: CASSEAVAGVGETQYF. As DNA, the CDR3 is TGTGCCAGCAGTGAAGCGGTAGCGGGAGTAGGGGAGACCCAGTACTTC.

The V call is TRBV27, the J call TRBJ2-3, with 12 bases fitting TRBD2. Trimming at V came to 3 bases and at J to 6 bases, leaving 4 bases not matched to a gene. The CDR3 is made up of 15 amino acids. The V gene's germline CDR1 is MNHEY and CDR2 SMNVEV (reference sequence). The CDR3 protein is CASSLTSGGRDTQYF. Written as DNA, the CDR3 is TGTGCCAGCAGTTTGACTAGCGGGGGTAGGGATACGCAGTATTTT.

CDR3 amino acids: CASSYRLAGTGELFF. CDR3 nucleotides: TGTGCCAGCAGTTACCGCCTAGCGGGCACCGGGGAGCTGTTTTTT. The chain employs TRBV6-5 and TRBJ2-2, with TRBD2 matching over 8 bases. V was pared by 2 bases and J by 4 bases, with 3 bases of the junction left unmatched. In germline, CDR1 is MNHEY, CDR2 SVGAGI. There are 15 residues in the CDR3.

CDR3 loop: CASTPMDSSYNSPLHF. CDR3 DNA: TGTGCCAGCACCCCAATGGACAGCTCCTATAATTCACCCCTCCACTTT. This rearrangement joins TRBV28 to TRBJ1-6; perhaps TRBD1 as D (6 bases). The germline V gene has CDR1 MDHEN and CDR2 SYDVKM. V shed 7 bases and J shed 0 bases, with 13 bases lying between them. The CDR3 totals 16 residues.

The genes are TRBV6-6 and TRBJ2-1; 11 bases agree with TRBD2. CDR3 size: 14 residues. Germline trimming cut 7 bases from V and 6 bases from J; bases unmatched to any gene: 5. Looked up from germline, CDR1 is MNHNY and CDR2 is SVGAGI (reference sequence). DNA of the CDR3: TGTGCCAGCAATAGCGGGGGGGCCGGCAATGAGCAGTTCTTC. It yields the protein CASNSGGAGNEQFF.

The chain has TRBV7-9 and TRBJ1-2, with D perhaps TRBD1 (6 bases). Germline loops: CDR1 SEHNR, CDR2 FQNEAQ (reference sequence). The V end was cut by 0 bases, the J end by 3 bases, with 11 bases between. CDR3 length: 15 amino acids. The CDR3 reads CASSLAQGQDYGYTF. The CDR3 nucleotides read TGTGCCAGCAGCTTAGCGCAGGGGCAGGACTATGGCTACACCTTC.

This chain uses TRBV19 with TRBJ2-3; D may be TRBD2 (5 bases). This CDR3 is built from 17 residues. Germline CDR1 and CDR2: LNHDA and SQIVND (reference sequence). V was cut by 2 bases and J by 3 bases, with 18 bases left in between. The CDR3 spells CASSILAGGVATDTQYF. CDR3 DNA sequence: TGTGCCAGTAGTATACTCGCAGGAGGAGTTGCAACAGATACGCAGTATTTT.

The rearrangement links TRBV28 to TRBJ2-2; D may be TRBD1 (6 bases). V was cut by 6 bases and J by 6 bases, with 20 bases left in between. CDR3 length equals 16 residues. Germline V lookup: CDR1 MDHEN, CDR2 SYDVKM. The DNA of the CDR3 is TGTGCCAGCAGCTATCAGCCGGGACATGTGTCCGGGGAGCTGTTTTTT. Protein: CASSYQPGHVSGELFF.